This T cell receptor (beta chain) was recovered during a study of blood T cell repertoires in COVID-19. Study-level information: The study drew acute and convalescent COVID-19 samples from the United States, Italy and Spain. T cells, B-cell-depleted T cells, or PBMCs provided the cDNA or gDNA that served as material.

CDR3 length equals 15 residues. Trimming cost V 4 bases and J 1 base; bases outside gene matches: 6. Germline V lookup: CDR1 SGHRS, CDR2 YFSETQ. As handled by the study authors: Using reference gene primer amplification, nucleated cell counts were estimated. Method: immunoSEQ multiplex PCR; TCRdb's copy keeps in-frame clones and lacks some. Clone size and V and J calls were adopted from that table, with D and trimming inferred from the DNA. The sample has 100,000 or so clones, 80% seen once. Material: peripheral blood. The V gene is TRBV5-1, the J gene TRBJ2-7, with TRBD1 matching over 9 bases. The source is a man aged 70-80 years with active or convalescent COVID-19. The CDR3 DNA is TGCGCCAGCAGCAGTGACAGGGGGTGGTCCTACGAGCAGTACTTC. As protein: CASSSDRGWSYEQYF.